These T cell receptor beta chains were read from a single sample in a study of OX40 agonist ivuxolimab in advanced cancers. TCRdb's table, derived via immunoSEQ multiplex PCR, lists solely in-frame clones and lacks some. The profile covers around 48,000 clones, with around 77% appearing a single time and over 2% taken by the ten largest. Sequencing used CD4+ or CD8+ T cells sorted from blood, obtained in a trial of the OX40 agonist ivuxolimab. The receptors derive from an adult with an advanced solid tumor such as melanoma, head and neck, liver or kidney cancer. CDR3s include the opening cysteine and the closing phenylalanine or tryptophan. The D gene is left open where the match is weak. A row's size may be missing; if present it is once, few, many or a size class.

TRBD2,.,TRBJ2-3,TRBV6-5,TGTGCCAGCAGGGTAGCGGGAGGCACAGATACGCAGTATTTT,CASRVAGGTDTQYF
.,.,TRBJ1-1,TRBV4-1,TGCGCCAGCAGCCTTGTAACGGGGGAGACCGAAGCTTTCTTT,CASSLVTGETEAFF
.,.,TRBJ2-1,TRBV11-1,TGTGCCAGCAGCTTAAGTAGGTCCCTAATTGAGCAGTTCTTC,CASSLSRSLIEQFF
.,.,TRBJ2-1,TRBV15,TGTGCCACCAGCAGGGTCGTCTCCCGATATTACTCCTACAATGAGCAGTTCTTC,CATSRVVSRYYSYNEQFF
.,.,TRBJ2-1,TRBV30,TGTGCCTGGAGTGGTATGGCCGGAGAAGATGAGCAGTTCTTC,CAWSGMAGEDEQFF
TRBD1,few,TRBJ1-5,TRBV2,TGTGCCAGCAAAGGGACAGACAGCCTCAATCAGCCCCAGCATTTT,CASKGTDSLNQPQHF
TRBD2,.,TRBJ2-7,TRBV19,TGTGCCAGTAGTATATCTAGCGGAAGCTCCTACGAGCAGTACTTC,CASSISSGSSYEQYF
.,few,TRBJ1-2,TRBV20-1,TGCAGTGCTAGACTGCTCTATGGCTACACCTTC,CSARLLYGYTF
TRBD2,.,TRBJ2-1,TRBV19,TGTGCCAGTAGTATCCTGCCTAGCGGCGAAGGTGAGCAGTTCTTC,CASSILPSGEGEQFF
.,.,TRBJ1-1,TRBV28,TGTGCCAGCAGCCCAGTGGAGGGGAAATCGTTGTACACTGAAGCTTTCTTT,CASSPVEGKSLYTEAFF
.,.,TRBJ1-1,TRBV29-1,TGCAGCGTTTTGGGGCAGACGAACACTGAAGCTTTCTTT,CSVLGQTNTEAFF
.,.,TRBJ1-1,TRBV6-5,TGTGCCAGCAGCTTTAGGACCCGGGACACTGAAGCTTTCTTT,CASSFRTRDTEAFF
TRBD1,.,TRBJ2-7,TRBV5-6,TGTGCCAGCAGCCTCCGGACAGGGAGGAGGGAGCAGTACTTC,CASSLRTGRREQYF
.,.,TRBJ2-5,TRBV5-6,TGTGCCAGCGGGATTGCGGGACAAGTCTCGCAGTACTTC,CASGIAGQVSQYF
.,few,TRBJ2-7,TRBV21-1,TGTGCCAGCAGCAAAGAACCTTACGAGCAGTACTTC,CASSKEPYEQYF
.,.,TRBJ1-1,TRBV6-6,TGTGCCAGCAGCGTTAGGGGATCATCTGAAGCTTTCTTT,CASSVRGSSEAFF
TRBD1,.,TRBJ2-2,TRBV30,TGTGCCTGGAACCGACAGGGAACCGGGGAGCTGTTTTTT,CAWNRQGTGELFF
.,.,TRBJ1-3,TRBV5-1,TGCGCCAGCAGCTTGGGGGCCCTGCCAGATGGAAACACCATATATTTT,CASSLGALPDGNTIYF
TRBD2,.,TRBJ2-7,TRBV4-1,TGCGCCAGCAGCCAAGGTAATAGCGGGACCTACGAGCAGTACTTC,CASSQGNSGTYEQYF
TRBD2,once,TRBJ2-3,TRBV6-5,TGTGCCAGCAGTCGTTCAGGGGCCCGGGAGGGAACGCAGTATTTT,CASSRSGAREGTQYF
.,once,TRBJ1-6,TRBV5-4,TGTGCCAGCAGGAGGGAAAGCTCCTATAATTCACCCCTCCACTTT,CASRRESSYNSPLHF
TRBD1,few,TRBJ2-5,TRBV5-1,TGCGCCAGCAGCTTAACGGGACAGGGGGCTTCCCAAGAGACCCAGTACTTC,CASSLTGQGASQETQYF
TRBD2,.,TRBJ2-1,TRBV19,TGTGCCACTGGACTAGCGGGTGGAAATGAGCAGTTCTTC,CATGLAGGNEQFF
.,.,TRBJ2-2,TRBV30,TGTGCGAAACTAGGGGCAGCCGGGGAGCTGTTTTTT,CAKLGAAGELFF
TRBD2,.,TRBJ2-7,TRBV2,TGTGCCAGCACTGGGACTAGCGGAACCTACGAGCAGTACTTC,CASTGTSGTYEQYF
.,few,TRBJ2-7,TRBV5-1,TGCGCCAGCAGCTTATATTCAGGGGGGAACGAGCAGTACTTC,CASSLYSGGNEQYF
TRBD1,.,TRBJ1-6,TRBV7-2,TGTGCCAGCAGCCCGACAGGGGTCTATAATTCACCCCTCCACTTT,CASSPTGVYNSPLHF
TRBD1,.,TRBJ2-1,TRBV4-1,TGCGCCAGCAGCCAAGAAAGGGACAGGGGGCCCCTTTCCTACAATGAGCAGTTCTTC,CASSQERDRGPLSYNEQFF
.,medium-sized,TRBJ2-7,TRBV7-6,TGTGCCAGCAGCTTAATACATTCGCGGAACCCCCCCTACGAGCAGTACTTC,CASSLIHSRNPPYEQYF
.,.,TRBJ2-7,TRBV6-5,TGTGCCACCGCGGTGGTTATGGGCTACGAGCAGTACTTC,CATAVVMGYEQYF
.,.,TRBJ2-3,TRBV19,TGTGCCAGTGGCGCCAACTCTAACACAGATACGCAGTATTTT,CASGANSNTDTQYF
.,.,TRBJ2-1,TRBV18,TGTGCCAGCTCACCTTCCTACAATGAGCAGTTCTTC,CASSPSYNEQFF
.,few,TRBJ1-1,TRBV2,TGTGCCAGCAAAAATGGCGGAGGGCGAGCTGAAGCTTTCTTT,CASKNGGGRAEAFF
.,.,TRBJ2-7,TRBV5-1,TGCGCCAGCCGAGGTTGGGGTGAGGCCTACGAGCAGTACTTC,CASRGWGEAYEQYF
.,.,TRBJ2-2,TRBV9,TGTGCCAGCAGCGTTGGAAACACCGGGGAGCTGTTTTTT,CASSVGNTGELFF
.,.,TRBJ1-1,TRBV16,TGTGCCAGCAGCCCGGGGGGTGCTTTT,CASSPGGAF
TRBD1,.,TRBJ2-7,TRBV5-1,TGCGCCAGCAGCTTGGGGGACAGGGGGAGCGAGCAGTACTTC,CASSLGDRGSEQYF
TRBD2,.,TRBJ2-7,TRBV5-6,TGTGCCAGCAGCTTTCCGGGACTAGCAAGAAACGAGCAGTACTTC,CASSFPGLARNEQYF
.,once,TRBJ2-7,TRBV2,TGTGCCAGCAGTGAACCAGGGTTCAGCTCCTACGAGCAGTACTTC,CASSEPGFSSYEQYF
.,.,TRBJ1-3,TRBV7-9,TGTGCCAGCAGCTTAGCGGGAAGGGGAAACACCATATATTTT,CASSLAGRGNTIYF
TRBD2,few,TRBJ2-2,TRBV7-6,TGTGCCAGCAGCTATCGGGAGGGCACCGGGGAGCTGTTTTTT,CASSYREGTGELFF
.,.,TRBJ1-1,TRBV15,TGTGCCACCAGCAGAGATCTAGGGACATGGGCTTTCTTT,CATSRDLGTWAFF
TRBD2,few,TRBJ2-1,TRBV5-1,TGCGCCAGCAGCTTGGGGACTAGCCTCTCCTACAATGAGCAGTTCTTC,CASSLGTSLSYNEQFF
TRBD1,.,TRBJ2-5,TRBV7-6,TGTGCCAGCAGCTTAGATATAACAGGGGGGGAGACCCAGTACTTC,CASSLDITGGETQYF
.,few,TRBJ2-1,TRBV2,TGTGCCAGCAAACTAGCCTACAATGAGCAGTTCTTC,CASKLAYNEQFF
TRBD1,.,TRBJ1-4,TRBV5-6,TGTGCCAGCCTGAAGAAAGGACAGGGAAATGAAAAACTGTTTTTT,CASLKKGQGNEKLFF
TRBD1,few,TRBJ1-2,TRBV6-5,TGTGCCAGCAGTTACTTCGGACAGGACTATGGCTACACCTTC,CASSYFGQDYGYTF
TRBD2,few,TRBJ2-7,TRBV19,TGTGCCAGTAGTATGAGAGGTGGGAGGGCCACCTACGAGCAGTACTTC,CASSMRGGRATYEQYF
.,.,TRBJ2-1,TRBV18,TGTGCCAGCTCACCGCCCGTGGGGGAGACAGGCTACAATGAGCAGTTCTTC,CASSPPVGETGYNEQFF
TRBD2,.,TRBJ2-1,TRBV5-1,TGCGCCAGCAGCTTGGTTCCAGCGGGAGGCCGGAATGAGCAGTTCTTC,CASSLVPAGGRNEQFF
.,few,TRBJ1-4,TRBV7-8,TGTGCCAGCAGCCTAAGAACAGGGTTTGTAGGGGCAGGCCTGTTTTTT,CASSLRTGFVGAGLFF
.,.,TRBJ1-6,TRBV10-2,TGCGCCAGCAGTCGCTCCGACAGGCGCTATAATTCACCCCTCCACTTT,CASSRSDRRYNSPLHF
.,.,TRBJ2-5,TRBV5-1,TGCGCCAGCAGCAGGACCCAAGAGACCCAGTACTTC,CASSRTQETQYF